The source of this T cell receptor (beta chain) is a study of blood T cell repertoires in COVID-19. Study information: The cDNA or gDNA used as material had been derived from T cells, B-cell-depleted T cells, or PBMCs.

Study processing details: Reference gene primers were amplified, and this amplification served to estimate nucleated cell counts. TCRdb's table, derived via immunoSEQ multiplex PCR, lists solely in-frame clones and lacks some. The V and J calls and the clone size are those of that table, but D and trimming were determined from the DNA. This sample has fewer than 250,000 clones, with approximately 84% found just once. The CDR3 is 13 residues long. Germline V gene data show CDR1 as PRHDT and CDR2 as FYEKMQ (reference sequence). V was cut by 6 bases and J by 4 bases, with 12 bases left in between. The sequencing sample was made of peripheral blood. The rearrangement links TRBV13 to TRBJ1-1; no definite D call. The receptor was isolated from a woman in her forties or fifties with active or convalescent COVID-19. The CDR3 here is CASRSFSGTEAFF. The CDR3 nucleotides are TGTGCCAGCAGGTCTTTTAGCGGCACTGAAGCTTTCTTT.